This T cell receptor (beta chain) is from a study of blood T cell repertoires in COVID-19. Looking at the study overall: Donors in the United States, Italy and Spain gave samples during acute or convalescent COVID-19. T cells, B-cell-depleted T cells, or PBMCs supplied cDNA or gDNA.

Germline CDR1 and CDR2: MDHEN and SYDVKM. This CDR3 has 11 residues. V lost 6 bases to trimming and J lost 4 bases, with 6 bases between them. This clone was seen a handful of times. Original processing notes: Nucleated cell number was recorded as an estimate derived from reference gene primer amplification. This table comes from immunoSEQ multiplex PCR, and its TCRdb copy is limited to in-frame clones, with some not included. D and trimming were read from the DNA, whereas the V and J calls and clone size are those reported in that table. The repertoire consists of approximately 200,000 clones, with roughly 85% occurring once and the leading ten covering around 0.98%.

The chain links TRBV28 to TRBJ1-2; no reliable D call. Material: peripheral blood. The sequence came from a man in his forties with acute or convalescent COVID-19. CDR3 amino acids: CASSLRYGYTF. CDR3 coding DNA: TGTGCCAGCAGCCTCCGCTATGGCTACACCTTC.